A selection of T cell receptor beta chains follows, all from one sample in a study of graft-versus-host responses after intestinal transplantation. The data were produced by immunoSEQ multiplex PCR, yet TCRdb's version contains in-frame clones alone and is incomplete. The sample yields tens of thousands of clones, roughly nine tenths seen once. No antigen has been identified for these receptors. Sequenced here: unstimulated CD8+ T cells sorted from spleen or lymph node cells, sampled before intestinal transplant. The source of these receptors is a human donor who received an intestinal transplant. Both conserved end residues are part of each CDR3. D genes are given only for firm matches. Size is stated for part of the rows, as once, few or many counts, or as a class when the clone is expanded.

CASSYLRGGGYEQYF	TGTGCCAGCAGTTACCTCCGGGGTGGCGGCTACGAGCAGTACTTC	TRBJ2-7	-	TRBV6-5	-
CASSLRPGGDFNSYEQYF	TGTGCCAGCAGCCTCCGCCCTGGGGGGGACTTTAACTCCTACGAGCAGTACTTC	TRBJ2-7	once	TRBV21-1	-
CASSFLASADTQYF	TGTGCCAGCAGCTTTCTCGCGTCGGCAGATACGCAGTATTTT	TRBJ2-3	-	TRBV11-2	-
CASSIRGTEAFF	TGCGCCAGCAGCATCAGGGGCACTGAAGCTTTCTTT	TRBJ1-1	-	TRBV5-1	-
CAGSLTGSYEQYF	TGTGCCGGCAGTTTAACCGGGAGCTACGAGCAGTACTTC	TRBJ2-7	-	TRBV27	-
CASSVVGSGSSSYNEQFF	TGTGCCAGCAGCGTAGTGGGTAGCGGGAGCAGCTCCTACAATGAGCAGTTCTTC	TRBJ2-1	-	TRBV9	TRBD2
CASSRDRGNQPQHF	TGTGCCAGCAGCCGGGACAGGGGCAATCAGCCCCAGCATTTT	TRBJ1-5	-	TRBV4-2	TRBD1
CAWSGGRAGYEQYF	TGTGCCTGGAGTGGGGGGCGCGCCGGCTACGAGCAGTACTTC	TRBJ2-7	-	TRBV30	-
CASSLLGTRYEQYF	TGTGCCAGCAGTTTATTGGGGACTCGATACGAGCAGTACTTC	TRBJ2-7	once	TRBV28	-
CASNLDSLNTEAFF	TGTGCCAGTAATCTTGACAGTTTGAACACTGAAGCTTTCTTT	TRBJ1-1	-	TRBV19	-
CASSPTGSHEQYF	TGTGCCAGCAGCCCGACAGGTTCCCACGAGCAGTACTTC	TRBJ2-7	-	TRBV6-5	-
CASSPQSAGVDEKLFF	TGTGCCAGCAGTCCTCAATCGGCAGGGGTTGATGAAAAACTGTTTTTT	TRBJ1-4	few	TRBV27	-
CASSSGGGFGYTF	TGTGCCAGCAGCTCTGGAGGGGGCTTTGGCTACACCTTC	TRBJ1-2	-	TRBV11-2	TRBD1
CASSLETGGHNEQFF	TGTGCCAGCAGCTTAGAAACGGGAGGACACAATGAGCAGTTCTTC	TRBJ2-1	-	TRBV7-9	TRBD2
CASSHRASGPYEQYF	TGCGCCAGCAGCCATCGGGCTAGCGGGCCCTACGAGCAGTACTTC	TRBJ2-7	-	TRBV4-1	TRBD2
CACIYRDTGELFF	TGTGCCTGTATTTACAGGGACACCGGGGAGCTGTTTTTT	TRBJ2-2	-	TRBV30	-
CASSPNLQGADGYTF	TGTGCCAGCAGCCCCAACCTTCAGGGGGCGGATGGCTACACCTTC	TRBJ1-2	-	TRBV7-9	TRBD1
CSAQGANTGELFF	TGCAGCGCACAGGGGGCGAACACCGGGGAGCTGTTTTTT	TRBJ2-2	-	TRBV29-1	TRBD1